This entry features one TCR beta chain sequence. Its target antigen remains unknown. Per-nucleotide qualities are absent, and no much larger clonotype sits a single base away. In this study, focal radiation therapy paired with CTLA-4 blockade (ipilimumab) was tested in patients who had chemo-refractory metastatic non-small-cell lung cancer. The data were obtained in a study of radiotherapy plus CTLA-4 blockade in lung cancer (dated by TCRdb to the late 2010s). Turning to the overall study: Objective responses occurred in roughly 20% of enrolled patients, and 31% achieved disease control. The full study reports these points: The strongest predictors of response were reported to be early dynamic shifts in blood T cell clones along with a rise in serum interferon-beta following radiation. TCR clones derived from tumors expanded in peripheral blood after treatment with radiotherapy and ipilimumab.

Receptor libraries were prepared by the immunoSEQ multiplex PCR assay. TCRdb provides this immuneACCESS table in a form limited to in-frame rearrangements. Some clones are lacking; in checked studies, under half of them reflect an unresolved V gene, and why the rest are absent is not known. This sample is represented by about 24,000 clones; over 55% of them were singletons. Clones ranked in the top ten supply approximately 3.3% of the sample. The CDR3 measures 15 amino acids from cysteine to phenylalanine. Only the CDR3 DNA stays, 45 bases, in frame from base 1. The V and J ends are trimmed by 7 bases and 8 bases, leaving 23 bases between them. The germline V gene encodes CDR1 MNHNS and CDR2 SASEGT.

Here the chain combines TRBV6-1 and TRBJ1-2; perhaps TRBD1 is the D gene, with 5 bases matching. The sequence derives from a human donor with non-small cell lung cancer whose response to radiotherapy plus ipilimumab could not be evaluated. The source was peripheral blood, collected from a patient treated with radiotherapy plus ipilimumab. The DNA sequence is given as TGTGCCAGCAATCAAGGAACAGGCGCGGTGGTCGGCTACACCTTC. This gives the protein CASNQGTGAVVGYTF.